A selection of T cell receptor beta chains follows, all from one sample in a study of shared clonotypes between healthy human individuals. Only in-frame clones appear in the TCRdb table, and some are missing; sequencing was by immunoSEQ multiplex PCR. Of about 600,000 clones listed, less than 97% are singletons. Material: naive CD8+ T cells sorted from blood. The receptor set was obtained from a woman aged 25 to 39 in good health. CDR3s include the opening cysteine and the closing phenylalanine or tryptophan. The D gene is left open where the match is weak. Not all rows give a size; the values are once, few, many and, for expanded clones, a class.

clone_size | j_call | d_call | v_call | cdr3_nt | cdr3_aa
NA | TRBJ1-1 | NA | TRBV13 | TGTGCCAGCAGCCGAATGAACACTGAAGCTTTCTTT | CASSRMNTEAFF
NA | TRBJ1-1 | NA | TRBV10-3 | TGTGCCATCAGTGAATCAGGGATGGCCACTGAAGCTTTCTTT | CAISESGMATEAFF
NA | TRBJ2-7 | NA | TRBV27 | TGTGCCAGCAGTTCGGCGGGACAGAAGAGGTCCTACGAGCAGTACTTC | CASSSAGQKRSYEQYF
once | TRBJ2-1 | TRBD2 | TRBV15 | TGTGCCACCAGCAGGGGACTAGCGGGAGGGACTGGGAATGAGCAGTTCTTC | CATSRGLAGGTGNEQFF
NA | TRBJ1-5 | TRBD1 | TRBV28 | TGTGCCAGCAGTTTGAAGGGACAGGGTATTCAGCCCCAGCATTTT | CASSLKGQGIQPQHF
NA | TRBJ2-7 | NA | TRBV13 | TGTGCCAGCAGCCCGCACCTAGGGTCCTACGAGCAGTACTTC | CASSPHLGSYEQYF
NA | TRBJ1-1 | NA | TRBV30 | TGTGCCTGGAGTGGGGACGGATTGAACACTGAAGCTTTCTTT | CAWSGDGLNTEAFF
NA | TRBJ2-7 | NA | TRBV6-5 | TGTGCCAGCAGTTACGGATATCCCTACGAGCAGTACTTC | CASSYGYPYEQYF
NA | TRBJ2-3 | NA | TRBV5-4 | TGTGCCAGCAGCTTGTTACCTGCCGCAGATACGCAGTATTTT | CASSLLPAADTQYF
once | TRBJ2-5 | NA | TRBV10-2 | TGCGCCAGCAGTGAGCCGCCGTTCGCCGAGCGGGCCCAAGAGACCCAGTACTTC | CASSEPPFAERAQETQYF
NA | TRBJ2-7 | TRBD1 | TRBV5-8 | TGTGCCAGCAGTCGAGGGACAGGGGGTGCCTACGAGCAGTACTTC | CASSRGTGGAYEQYF
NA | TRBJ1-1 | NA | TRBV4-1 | TGCGCCAGCAGCCAAGAACCGGGCTCCTATTCTGAAGCTTTCTTT | CASSQEPGSYSEAFF
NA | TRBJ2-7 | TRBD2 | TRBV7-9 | TGTGCCAGCAGCTTAGCCGGCGGGAGTGGCGAGCAGTACTTC | CASSLAGGSGEQYF
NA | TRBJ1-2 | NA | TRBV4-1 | TGCGCCAGCAGCCAAGACCCAGCTAACTATGGCTACACCTTC | CASSQDPANYGYTF
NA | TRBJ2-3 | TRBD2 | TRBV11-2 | TGTGCCAGCAGCTTCGAGCGGGAGAGCACAGATACGCAGTATTTT | CASSFERESTDTQYF